This is a list of T cell receptor beta chains from one sample in a study of cytotoxic CD8 clonotypes in ibrutinib-treated CLL. The assay was immunoSEQ multiplex PCR, and TCRdb's table has in-frame clones only and misses some. This sample yields some 40,000 clones, of which 68% are seen a single time; roughly 6.9% belongs to the top ten. Sample: PBMCs, taken at disease progression, from a patient treated with ibrutinib. These receptors came from a human donor with chronic lymphocytic leukemia. The CDR3 runs from the conserved cysteine through the conserved F or W. The D gene is left open where the match is weak. Clone size is not always given. Where it is, it says once, few, many or a class for expanded clones.

TRBD2,.,TRBV30,TRBJ2-1,TGTGCCTGTAAAACTAGCGGGAGGTCCTACAATGAGCAGTTCTTC,CACKTSGRSYNEQFF
.,.,TRBV29-1,TRBJ2-3,TGCAGCGTTGAAAATCGGGTTAAAAGCACAGATACGCAGTATTTT,CSVENRVKSTDTQYF
TRBD1,.,TRBV19,TRBJ1-1,TGTGCCAGTAGCAGGGACAGGGAGGGCACTGAAGCTTTCTTT,CASSRDREGTEAFF
TRBD2,few,TRBV7-9,TRBJ2-7,TGTGCCAGCAGCTTAGCCGCGGGAGCCCTTTACGAGCAGTACTTC,CASSLAAGALYEQYF
.,few,TRBV6-1,TRBJ2-7,TGTGCCAGCAGTGAAGGGACGGACACCTACGAGCAGTACTTC,CASSEGTDTYEQYF
.,.,TRBV19,TRBJ2-1,TGTGCCAGTATGGGGGGAGCAGTTAATGAGCAGTTCTTC,CASMGGAVNEQFF
.,.,TRBV7-6,TRBJ2-5,TGTGCCAGCAGCTTGGCTGGACAGAGAGAGACCCAGTACTTC,CASSLAGQRETQYF
.,.,TRBV28,TRBJ2-1,TGTGCCAGCAGCCTTGGGGGCCCGGCGGTCCTTGAGCAGTTCTTC,CASSLGGPAVLEQFF
.,.,TRBV11-3,TRBJ2-2,TGTGCCAGCAGCTTAGGCAGGAACACCGGGGAGCTGTTTTTT,CASSLGRNTGELFF
.,.,TRBV7-6,TRBJ1-6,TGTGCCAGCAGCTTAGAGGGCGCGAGCTCCTATAATTCACCCCTCCACTTT,CASSLEGASSYNSPLHF
.,.,TRBV25-1,TRBJ1-2,TGTGCCAGCAGGCCCGACGTCGGATTTTATGGCTACACCTTC,CASRPDVGFYGYTF
.,.,TRBV19,TRBJ1-3,TGTGCCAGTAGTATAGGCCCGGGACCAGGAAACACCATATATTTT,CASSIGPGPGNTIYF
TRBD2,.,TRBV19,TRBJ2-5,TGTGCCAGTAGTATTTCAGTGGGTGGTTCGGGGGGGACCCAGTACTTC,CASSISVGGSGGTQYF
.,few,TRBV5-6,TRBJ2-5,TGTGCCAGCAGCTCACCGTGGCCAGCGAGTAGTGAGACCCAGTACTTC,CASSSPWPASSETQYF
TRBD1,few,TRBV25-1,TRBJ2-1,TGTGCCAGCAGTGAATCGACCGGGACAGGGAACAATGAGCAGTTCTTC,CASSESTGTGNNEQFF
.,medium-sized,TRBV11-2,TRBJ2-7,TGTGCCAGCAGCTTAGTGGCAGGGAAATACTACGAGCAGTACTTC,CASSLVAGKYYEQYF
TRBD2,.,TRBV19,TRBJ2-7,TGTGCCAGTAGTCCAACTAGCGATCAATCCTACGAGCAGTACTTC,CASSPTSDQSYEQYF
TRBD1,.,TRBV5-1,TRBJ2-1,TGCGCCAGCAGCTTGGATGCAACAGGGGGGACGGAGCAGTTCTTC,CASSLDATGGTEQFF
.,.,TRBV11-2,TRBJ1-1,TGTGCCAGCAGCTTAGGGGTGACTGAAGCTTTCTTT,CASSLGVTEAFF
TRBD2,.,TRBV10-3,TRBJ2-3,TGTGCCATCAGCCAACCGGGACTAGGGGTCGGAGATACGCAGTATTTT,CAISQPGLGVGDTQYF
TRBD1,.,TRBV4-2,TRBJ1-1,TGTGCCAGCAGCCGCAGGGGGTCGAACACTGAAGCTTTCTTT,CASSRRGSNTEAFF
.,.,TRBV19,TRBJ2-5,TGTGCCAGTAGTATACCCGACGGGGGAGTCAGGGAGACCCAGTACTTC,CASSIPDGGVRETQYF
.,.,TRBV19,TRBJ2-5,TGTGCCAGTAGTAGGGAGGGGGAGTACTTC,CASSREGEYF